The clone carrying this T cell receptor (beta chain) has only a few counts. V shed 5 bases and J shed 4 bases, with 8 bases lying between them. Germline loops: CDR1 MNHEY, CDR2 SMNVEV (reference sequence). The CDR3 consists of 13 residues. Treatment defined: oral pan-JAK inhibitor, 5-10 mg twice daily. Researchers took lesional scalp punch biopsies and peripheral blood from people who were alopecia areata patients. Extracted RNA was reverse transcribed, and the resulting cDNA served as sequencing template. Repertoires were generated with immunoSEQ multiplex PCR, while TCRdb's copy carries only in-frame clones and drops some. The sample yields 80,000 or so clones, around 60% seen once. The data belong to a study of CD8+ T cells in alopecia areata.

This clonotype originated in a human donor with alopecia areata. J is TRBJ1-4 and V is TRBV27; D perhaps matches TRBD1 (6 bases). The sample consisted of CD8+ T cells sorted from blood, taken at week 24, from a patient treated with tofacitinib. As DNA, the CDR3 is TGTGCCAGCAGTCCGGACAGTAATGAAAAACTGTTTTTT. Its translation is CASSPDSNEKLFF.